The T cell receptor beta chain under discussion was sequenced for a study of cytomegalovirus exposure and HLA in healthy donors. Separate from the 666-subject first cohort was the approximately 120-subject validation cohort, to which the donors belonged. Concerning this clone itself: Its antigen is undetermined.

Study-level points and caveats: Subsequent analysis found a tendency for first-cohort TCR clusters to co-occur within the 90 to 150 validation repertoires. TCR beta chains numbering some 160 were designated cytomegalovirus-associated.

Repertoires were generated with immunoSEQ multiplex PCR, while TCRdb's copy carries only in-frame clones and drops some. The table lists under 300,000 clones, around 91% of them singletons. The CDR3 totals 16 residues. The germline V gene encodes CDR1 SGDLS and CDR2 YYNGEE. V shed 2 bases and J shed 7 bases, with 18 bases lying between them. The rearrangement joins TRBV9 to TRBJ1-4, with D perhaps matching TRBD1 (5 bases). This sequence was found in a woman under 30 in good health and CMV-seronegative. The specimen sequenced was PBMCs. CDR3: CASSVVGAAGGEKLFF. The CDR3 DNA is TGTGCCAGCAGCGTTGTCGGAGCGGCCGGGGGTGAAAAACTGTTTTTT.